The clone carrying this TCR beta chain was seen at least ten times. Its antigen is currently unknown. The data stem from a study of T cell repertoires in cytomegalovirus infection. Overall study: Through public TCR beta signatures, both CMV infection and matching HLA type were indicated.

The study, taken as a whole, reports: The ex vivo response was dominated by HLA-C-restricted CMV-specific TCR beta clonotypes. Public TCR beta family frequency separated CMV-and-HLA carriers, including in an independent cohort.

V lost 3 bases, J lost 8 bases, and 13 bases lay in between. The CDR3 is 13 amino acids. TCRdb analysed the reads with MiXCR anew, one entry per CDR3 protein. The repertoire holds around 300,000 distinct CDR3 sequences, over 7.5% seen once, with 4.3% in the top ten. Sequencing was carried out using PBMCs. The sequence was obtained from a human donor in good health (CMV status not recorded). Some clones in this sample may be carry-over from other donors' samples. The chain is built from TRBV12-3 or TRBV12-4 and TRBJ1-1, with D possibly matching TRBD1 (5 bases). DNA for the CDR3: TGTGCCAGCAGTTTTACCCGGGCAGGGGAAGCTTTCTTT. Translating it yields CASSFTRAGEAFF.